This TCR beta chain was sequenced for a study of blood T cell repertoires in COVID-19. This CDR3 spans 14 amino acids. Germline CDR1 and CDR2: SQVTM and ANQGSEA. V was shortened by 6 bases and J by 5 bases, with 19 bases between the two germline ends. Using immunoSEQ multiplex PCR, the repertoire was profiled, and TCRdb retains in-frame clones only, with some absent. The repertoire holds about 150,000 clones, with about 80% as singletons. This clonotype originated in a man over 45 with acute or convalescent COVID-19. The chain combines TRBV29-1 with TRBJ1-1; D not certain. Source material: peripheral blood. In DNA, the CDR3 is TGCAGCGTCAGGTCCGAAACACCGGGGACTGAAGCTTTCTTT. It translates to CSVRSETPGTEAFF.